This TCR beta chain derives from a study of T cell responses to AZD1222 COVID-19 vaccine (dated by TCRdb to the early 2020s). Concerning the study at large: A total of roughly 240 trial participants underwent TCR sequencing, of whom 207 received two doses of AZD1222 and about 26 received two doses of the MenACWY control vaccine. Trial participants were enrolled by age into 18-55, 56-69 and 70-plus year subgroups, with about 150, 27 and 61 TCR-sequenced participants respectively. Overall results and qualifications from the work: Because no day 14 peak-response samples were available, repertoires were characterized only after the peak T cell response. The whole spike protein was spanned by vaccine-associated CD4 TCRs, and dominant responses were seen in regions 160-218 and 743-854. The 56-69-year group was small, and its depth increase did not reach significance, likely because of low power. After two AZD1222 doses, spike-specific TCR breadth and depth were significantly higher than at day 0 and than in MenACWY recipients. Conclusions about previously exposed vaccinees are limited, since just six or seven AZD1222 recipients were seropositive for SARS-CoV-2 at baseline. Most participants were white British and females outnumbered males, and the authors suggested that clonal diversity may have been underestimated. Reportedly, close to half of the unique spike-specific TCRs recognized epitopes lying outside the regions that are mutated in the B.1.351 and B.1.1.7 variants.

The CDR3 regions of human TCRbeta chains were analyzed by immunosequencing. In the authors' own workflow: TCRs in the repertoires were matched against a reference library of SARS-CoV-2-specific TCRs that had been generated with the MIRA antigen-specificity platform. Breadth was defined as the fraction of unique TCRs that were SARS-CoV-2-associated. Depth was defined as the fraction of total T cells that were SARS-CoV-2-associated. Using the MIRA data, each spike-specific TCR was assigned both to the spike region to which the TCR was reactive and to a CD4 or CD8 class. Log10-transformed breadth and depth values were compared by one-way ANOVA with Sidak's multiple comparisons tests. Entries here come from immuneACCESS through TCRdb and include only in-frame sequences with V and J called. Some clones fail to appear in such tables; in the studies checked, an unresolved V gene covers under half of the shortfall, and the cause of the remainder is unknown. The DNA gave D and trimming, while V, J and clone size come from that table. The table for this sample lists roughly 120,000 clones; around 85% of them were counted only once. The ten largest clonotypes hold less than 5.5% of the sample.

In light of the paper, this sample's time point label describes: about 28 days (+/-7) after the second vaccine dose. Because spike-specific TCR depth and breadth did not differ between the two schedules, AZD1222 recipients who got a second dose at roughly 4 weeks were pooled with those who got a second dose at roughly 12 weeks. Samples from vaccinated people were obtained from the UK trials COV001 and COV002, which included a single-blind randomized controlled phase 2/3 trial of AZD1222 (ChAdOx1 nCoV-19) in healthy adults. For TCRbeta chain sequencing, PBMC samples from trial participants were taken at day 0 and at day 28 after the second dose. Notes on this clone: Its recognized antigen is unknown. Base qualities are not at hand, and no much larger clone is one base apart.

There are 15 amino acids in the CDR3, from cysteine to phenylalanine inclusive. Of the read, only the CDR3 DNA is kept; its 45 bases are in frame from base 1. From V the trimming removes 0 bases and from J it removes 8 bases, while the gene matches leave 11 bases of the junction unaccounted for. In the germline V gene (reference sequence), CDR1 corresponds to GTSNPN and CDR2 to SVGIG. Here the chain combines TRBV30 and TRBJ1-2, with 8 bases aligning to TRBD1. Material: peripheral blood, obtained 28 days after the second AZD1222 dose. The sequence was collected from an adult who received the AZD1222 COVID-19 vaccine. The CDR3 loop reads CAWSVSRQGAVGYTF. The DNA sequence reads TGTGCCTGGAGTGTGTCCCGGCAGGGGGCCGTAGGCTACACCTTC.